This TCR beta chain emerged from a study of beta chain features in type 1 diabetes. Study at large: There was similarity between patients and healthy donors in age, gender and cell yields. Whole-study findings and limits: Overrepresentation of cells with high TCR expression could result from cDNA sequencing. In all four CD4+ subsets, TCRB CDR3 length was significantly, moderately reduced in type 1 diabetes.

Trimming cost V 5 bases and J 3 bases, with 5 bases left between them. Per germline, CDR1 KGHSH and CDR2 LQKENI. The CDR3 runs to 11 residues. In its sample, this clone was seen a few times. Its antigen is still unknown. Sequencing targeted expressed TCRB transcripts, as all isolated RNA had been reverse transcribed. The method was immunoSEQ multiplex PCR; TCRdb's version includes in-frame clones alone and lacks a portion of them. This table holds around 130,000 clones, roughly 10% found once. A single heparinised blood sample, averaging approximately 0.12 L, was obtained per donor. CD45RO/CCR7/CD25/CD127/CD95/CD27 staining was used to isolate CD4+ naive, central memory, regulatory and stem cell-like memory cells by sorting.

The chain employs TRBV18 and TRBJ2-7; D unclear. What was sequenced was central memory CD4+ T cells from blood. This TCR was sampled from a man aged 25 to 45 with type 1 diabetes. CDR3 sequence (DNA): TGTGCCAGCTCAACAAACTACGAGCAGTACTTC. This translates into CASSTNYEQYF.